A single sample is the source of the 15 T cell receptor beta chains below, sequenced in a study of OX40 agonist ivuxolimab in advanced cancers. Sequencing used immunoSEQ multiplex PCR; TCRdb keeps in-frame clones, though not all of them. The sample records about 80,000 clones, about 86% being singletons. The sequences come from CD4+ or CD8+ T cells sorted from blood, collected in a trial of the OX40 agonist ivuxolimab. All receptors come from an adult with an advanced solid tumor such as melanoma, head and neck, liver or kidney cancer.

The chain links TRBV6-1 to TRBJ1-1; 7 bases line up with TRBD1. V lost 6 bases to trimming and J lost 0 bases; unmatched junction nucleotides: 10. The CDR3 extends over 16 amino acids. Germline V gene lookup returns CDR1 MNHNS and CDR2 SASEGT. This CDR3 reads CASRERLGQLNTEAFF. The CDR3 DNA reads TGTGCCAGCAGAGAACGTTTGGGACAGCTGAACACTGAAGCTTTCTTT.

The chain links TRBV29-1 to TRBJ2-3; 7 nucleotides match TRBD1. CDR3 length equals 15 residues. Looked up from germline, CDR1 is SQVTM and CDR2 is ANQGSEA. V was pared by 4 bases and J by 0 bases, with 7 bases of the junction left unmatched. The DNA for the CDR3 is TGCAGCGTTGCGGTGGGACAGTCTAGCACAGATACGCAGTATTTT. Translated: CSVAVGQSSTDTQYF.

V and J are TRBV28 and TRBJ1-2; D might be TRBD1 (5 bases). Germline V gene lookup returns CDR1 MDHEN and CDR2 SYDVKM. This CDR3 contains 13 residues. Trimming took off 7 bases at V and 4 bases at J, with 13 bases between the two ends. The CDR3 sequence: CASNRQTIYGYTF. CDR3 coding DNA: TGTGCCAGCAATAGACAGACTATCTATGGCTACACCTTC.

V is TRBV2 and J is TRBJ2-3; weak D call: TRBD2 (7 bases). V lost 9 bases and J lost 0, with 16 bases in between. The CDR3 is 15 residues long. Germline V lookup: CDR1 SNHLY, CDR2 FYNNEI. In DNA form, the CDR3 reads TGTGCCAGTGGGGGGGCTATATATAGCACAGATACGCAGTATTTT. Encoded protein: CASGGAIYSTDTQYF.

The chain combines TRBV27 with TRBJ2-1, with D possibly TRBD1 on 6 matching bases. CDR3 length: 17 amino acids. Germline V gene data show CDR1 as MNHEY and CDR2 as SMNVEV (reference sequence). With 5 bases removed from V and 3 bases from J, the gap between germline ends came to 20 bases. The CDR3 reads CASSTTGGRGFYNEQFF. The CDR3, as DNA: TGTGCCAGCAGTACGACAGGCGGTCGCGGGTTCTACAATGAGCAGTTCTTC.

This chain uses TRBV7-8 with TRBJ2-2, with 9 bases that match TRBD2. The CDR3 totals 16 residues. The germline V gene encodes CDR1 SGHVS and CDR2 FQNEAQ. Trimming at V came to 1 base and at J to 7 bases, leaving 7 bases not matched to a gene. As DNA, the CDR3 is TGTGCCAGCAGCTTAGTTGGCGGGGGGGCGAGCGGGGAGCTGTTTTTT. It yields the protein CASSLVGGGASGELFF.

V usage is TRBV5-5 and J usage is TRBJ1-2; 8 positions agree with TRBD1. The V segment lost 3 bases and the J segment 3 bases; nucleotides outside the gene matches: 4. Germline values: CDR1 SGHKS, CDR2 YYEKEE (reference sequence). The CDR3 length is 14 residues. CDR3 protein: CASSYLTGDYGYTF. The DNA of the CDR3 is TGTGCCAGCAGCTACCTGACAGGGGACTATGGCTACACCTTC.

The genes are TRBV7-9 and TRBJ2-2; TRBD2 aligns across 9 bases. J lost 2 bases, V lost 5 bases, and 6 bases had no gene match. This CDR3 spans 16 amino acids. The germline CDR1 and CDR2 sequences are SEHNR and FQNEAQ (reference sequence). CDR3 bases: TGTGCCAGCAGCCCGCTAGCGGGACCTAACACCGGGGAGCTGTTTTTT. Residues: CASSPLAGPNTGELFF. Filled out from reference TRBV7-9 and TRBJ2-2, the complete variable domain reads DTGVSQNPRHKITKRGQNVTFRCDPISEHNRLYWYRQTLGQGPEFLTYFQNEAQLEKSRLLSDRFSAERPKGSFSTLEIQRTEQGDSAMYLCASSPLAGPNTGELFFGEGSRLTVL.

The chain carries TRBV6-1 and TRBJ2-3; 7 positions match TRBD1. The CDR3 sequence is 15 residues long. V trimming: 4 bases; J trimming: 0 bases; junction bases outside the gene matches: 4. Germline assignment: CDR1 MNHNS and CDR2 SASEGT. CDR3 in amino acids: CASSARQGSTDTQYF. The CDR3 DNA sequence: TGTGCCAGCAGTGCTCGACAGGGAAGCACAGATACGCAGTATTTT.

The chain carries TRBV10-3 and TRBJ2-2; 10 nucleotides align to TRBD2. In germline, CDR1 is ENHRY, CDR2 SYGVKD. V shed 4 bases and J 5 bases; nucleotides not matched to a gene: 7. The CDR3 has 16 residues. The CDR3 nucleotides are TGTGCCATCAGTGGTCTCGGTAGCGGGGGGACCGGGGAGCTGTTTTTT. Translation: CAISGLGSGGTGELFF.

The genes are TRBV6-5 and TRBJ2-7; D perhaps matches TRBD1 (6 bases). V lost 5 bases to trimming and J lost 6 bases, with 8 bases between them. Germline loops: CDR1 MNHEY, CDR2 SVGAGI. CDR3 size: 11 residues. CDR3 DNA sequence: TGTGCCAGCAGTACAGGGCTCGAGCAGTACTTC. Translation: CASSTGLEQYF.

This clone was seen more than once but under ten times. J is TRBJ2-1 and V is TRBV7-2; 13 nucleotides align to TRBD2. After removal of 5 bases from V and 7 bases from J, the junction contained 8 bases not matched to a gene. The CDR3 is made up of 16 amino acids. Germline V CDR1 and CDR2: SGHTA, FQGNSA. The CDR3 sequence: CASSTTSGRAANEQFF. The CDR3 nucleotides read TGTGCCAGCAGCACCACTAGCGGGAGGGCCGCGAATGAGCAGTTCTTC.

V is TRBV19 and J is TRBJ1-2; a possible D gene is TRBD1 (6 bases). This CDR3 comprises 15 residues. Germline assignment: CDR1 LNHDA and CDR2 SQIVND (reference sequence). Trimming removed 1 base from V and 4 bases from J, with 13 bases in between. The CDR3 loop reads CASSIAGGGIYGYTF. CDR3 DNA sequence: TGTGCCAGTAGTATAGCTGGGGGCGGCATCTATGGCTACACCTTC.

J is TRBJ2-5 and V is TRBV5-1; D possibly uses TRBD1 or TRBD2 (5 bases each). Trimming cost V 0 bases and J 4 bases, with 28 bases left between them. This CDR3 is built from 20 residues. CDR1 is SGHRS, CDR2 YFSETQ, per germline. This CDR3 is CASSLGTSGPPLSWAETQYF. In DNA, the CDR3 is TGCGCCAGCAGCTTGGGGACGTCGGGACCCCCTTTAAGTTGGGCAGAGACCCAGTACTTC.

This chain joins TRBV7-2 and TRBJ2-3, with TRBD2 matching 9 bases. The CDR3 consists of 14 residues. The ends lost 5 bases at V and 6 bases at J; junction bases unmatched: 6. Germline V gene lookup returns CDR1 SGHTA and CDR2 FQGNSA. The CDR3 loop reads CASSPRLAADTQYF. The DNA for the CDR3 is TGTGCCAGCAGCCCCCGACTAGCGGCTGATACGCAGTATTTT.